The rows below give T cell receptor beta chains drawn from one sample of a study of blood T cells in healthy people across ages. MiXCR, applied by TCRdb to the 5' RACE reads, yields one record per CDR3 protein. The table includes about 1.6 million distinct CDR3 sequences, roughly 32% detected once. The sample was blood. Receptors originate from a woman aged 30 to 39 in good health. CDR3s include the opening cysteine and the closing phenylalanine or tryptophan. A D gene is named only where the DNA matches it firmly. A clone size is listed for some rows: how often the clone was seen (once, few, many), or a class if it is expanded.

J	size	V	D	DNA	CDR3
TRBJ2-4	many	TRBV4-1	.	TGCGCCAGCAGCCATCCGTCGGCATACTACAAAAACATTCAGTACTTC	CASSHPSAYYKNIQYF
TRBJ2-3	few	TRBV6-5	.	TGTGCCAGCAGTTACGAAGGGGGGGGGCCGGCAGATACGCAGTATTTT	CASSYEGGGPADTQYF
TRBJ1-2	few	TRBV6-2/TRBV6-3	.	TGTGCCAGCAGGGGGGACGAGGGCCCCGGCTACACCTTC	CASRGDEGPGYTF
TRBJ2-3	.	TRBV19	TRBD2	TGTGCCACTTCCGGACTAGCGGAATCTACTAGCACAGATACGCAGTATTTT	CATSGLAESTSTDTQYF
TRBJ1-2	.	TRBV27	.	TGTGCCAGCAGATCCAGTTATGGCTACACCTTC	CASRSSYGYTF
TRBJ1-1	many	TRBV6-2/TRBV6-3	TRBD1	TGTGCCAGCCTTCAGGGGGCTGTGAACACTGAAGCTTTCTTT	CASLQGAVNTEAFF
TRBJ2-3	.	TRBV27	.	TGTGCCAGCAGTTTGAGGACTATAGACACAGATACGCAGTATTTT	CASSLRTIDTDTQYF
TRBJ1-4	.	TRBV20-1	.	TGCAGTGCTGGAGATGTCACCTCTAATGAAAAACTGTTTTTT	CSAGDVTSNEKLFF
TRBJ2-5	.	TRBV3-1	.	TGTGCCAGCAGCCATTGGGGGACCCCAGAGACCCAGTACTTC	CASSHWGTPETQYF
TRBJ2-3	few	TRBV4-1	.	TGCGCCAGCAGCCAAGCGAACGCAGATACGCAGTATTTT	CASSQANADTQYF
TRBJ2-7	few	TRBV5-5	.	TGTGCCAGCAGCCCATGGAGGGACACGAGCTCCTACGAGCAGTACTTC	CASSPWRDTSSYEQYF
TRBJ2-1	.	TRBV5-1	TRBD2	TGCGCCAGCAGCCCGGGACTAGCGGGGCGTTCGTCTGGTGAGCAGTTCTTC	CASSPGLAGRSSGEQFF
TRBJ1-3	.	TRBV9	.	TGTGCCAGCAGCCTAGGGCAGCACTCTGGAAACACCATATATTTT	CASSLGQHSGNTIYF
TRBJ1-1	.	TRBV4-1	.	TGCGCCAGCAGGGACATGGGGGCCGAGGGAGCTTTCTTT	CASRDMGAEGAFF
TRBJ2-1	.	TRBV18	TRBD2	TGTGCCAGCTCACCAAGGCGGGAGAAATCCTACAATGAGCAGTTCTTC	CASSPRREKSYNEQFF
TRBJ2-7	few	TRBV6-2/TRBV6-3	TRBD2	TGTGCCAGCAGTTGGACTAGCGACTACGAGCAGTACTTC	CASSWTSDYEQYF
TRBJ2-1	many	TRBV10-3	TRBD2	TGTGCCATAACGGGACTAGCGGGAGAAGAGCAGTTCTTC	CAITGLAGEEQFF
TRBJ2-1	few	TRBV20-1	.	TGCAGTGTAGGGGTTAGGGCGGCCTGCAATGAGCAGTTCTTC	CSVGVRAACNEQFF
TRBJ2-7	.	TRBV7-9	TRBD2	TGTGCCAGCAGCCCTCGACTAGCGGGGGGGCCTAGGTACGAGCAGTACTTC	CASSPRLAGGPRYEQYF
TRBJ2-1	once	TRBV7-2	TRBD1	TGTGCCAGCAGCCCGAGGGGGCGCAATGAGCAGTTCTTC	CASSPRGRNEQFF
TRBJ2-3	few	TRBV7-9	TRBD2	TGTGCCAGCAGCCAAGGACTAGTGGGGTTGGCGCAGTATTTT	CASSQGLVGLAQYF
TRBJ2-7	many	TRBV5-1	.	TGCGCCAGCAAGGTCCAGACAGAGAGCTACGAGCAGTACTTC	CASKVQTESYEQYF
TRBJ2-1	.	TRBV7-6	TRBD2	TGTGCCGGCAGCTTAGTGGCGGGGGGGCGCAATGAGCAGTTCTTC	CAGSLVAGGRNEQFF
TRBJ2-7	few	TRBV3-1	.	TGTGCCAGCAGCCAAGTACACGAGAGAAGGTCCGAGCAGTACTTC	CASSQVHERRSEQYF
TRBJ1-1	.	TRBV10-3	.	TGTGCCAGCGGAGCAGATGGCAGGGGAGGGGCTGAAGCTTTCTTT	CASGADGRGGAEAFF
TRBJ2-1	.	TRBV7-9	.	TGTGCCAGCAGCTTAACTAAGGTGGGGGAACAGTTCTTC	CASSLTKVGEQFF
TRBJ2-1	.	TRBV27	.	TGTGCCAGCAGTTATTACGGCGGGTACAATGAGCAGTTCTTC	CASSYYGGYNEQFF
TRBJ1-2	.	TRBV20-1	.	TGCAGTGCTTCCGCGGCGGGGTACGGCTACACCTTC	CSASAAGYGYTF
TRBJ1-5	few	TRBV5-6	TRBD1	TGTGCCAGCAGCCGAGGACAGGGGAGGCAGCCCCAGCATTTT	CASSRGQGRQPQHF
TRBJ1-2	.	TRBV12-3/TRBV12-4	.	TGTGCCAGCAGTTTCGTCCGCAATGATCCACGAGGCTACACCTTC	CASSFVRNDPRGYTF
TRBJ2-1	.	TRBV27	.	TGTGCCAGCAGTTCATCCGCAGGGGTCACCTACAATGAGCAGTTCTTC	CASSSSAGVTYNEQFF
TRBJ2-6	.	TRBV11-2	TRBD1	TGTGCCAGCACACACCCGAGCAGGGGGCCTGGGGCCAACGTCCTGACTTTC	CASTHPSRGPGANVLTF
TRBJ2-1	few	TRBV3-1	.	TGTGCCAGCAGCCACGGGACTTTAAGATACAATGAGCAGTTCTTC	CASSHGTLRYNEQFF
TRBJ2-4	.	TRBV28	.	TGTGCCAGCAGTCATAGGGGGTTAAGGGCCAAAAACATTCAGTACTTC	CASSHRGLRAKNIQYF
TRBJ1-2	few	TRBV7-9	TRBD1	TGTGCCAGCAGCTCGACGCGGACAGGCCCCTATGGCTACACCTTC	CASSSTRTGPYGYTF
TRBJ2-5	.	TRBV7-2	.	TGTGCCAGCAGCTTTGGGTTCGGGGCAGAGACCCAGTACTTC	CASSFGFGAETQYF
TRBJ2-1	.	TRBV20-1	.	TGCAGTACCTTCCTCGGGAGCTCCTACAATGAGCAGTTCTTC	CSTFLGSSYNEQFF
TRBJ1-5	.	TRBV28	TRBD1	TGTGCCAGCAGTCCAAGCGACAGGGTACGGCAGCCCCAGCATTTT	CASSPSDRVRQPQHF
TRBJ2-5	.	TRBV3-1	TRBD2	TGTGCCAGTAGCCAGCCTAGCGGGGGGTCGGTGCAGTACTTC	CASSQPSGGSVQYF
TRBJ2-7	few	TRBV15	.	TGTGCCACCAGCAGATCGGACCAGACAGGAACGCAGCAGTACTTC	CATSRSDQTGTQQYF
TRBJ2-5	few	TRBV2	TRBD2	TGTGCCAGCAGGGAAGGACTAGCGGGAGGAAGGCAGACCCAGTACTTC	CASREGLAGGRQTQYF
TRBJ2-7	many	TRBV10-3	.	TGTGCCATCAGTGGCGACGGGGAGCAGTACTTC	CAISGDGEQYF
TRBJ2-3	.	TRBV12-3/TRBV12-4	.	TGTGCCAGCAGTTTATTCCTGATGGGGCCAGATACGCAGTATTTT	CASSLFLMGPDTQYF
TRBJ2-5	few	TRBV9	TRBD2	TGTGCCAGCAGCGTGGGACTAGCGGGGGGTGGGGAGACCCAGTACTTC	CASSVGLAGGGETQYF
TRBJ1-1	.	TRBV15	.	TGTGCCACCAGCGGTCCTCCTTCCAGGGGTGAAGCTTTCTTT	CATSGPPSRGEAFF
TRBJ2-7	few	TRBV7-2	.	TGTGCCAGCAACCCCGGACAGACGGGTTACGAGCAGTACTTC	CASNPGQTGYEQYF
TRBJ2-5	.	TRBV9	TRBD1	TGTGCCAGCAGCGCACATGGGACAGAGAGAGAGACCCAGTACTTC	CASSAHGTERETQYF
TRBJ1-1	.	TRBV5-1	.	TGCGCCAGCAGTGGGAGATCAGGGGTTGGGGACACTGAAGCTTTCTTT	CASSGRSGVGDTEAFF
TRBJ1-1	.	TRBV27	TRBD1	TGTGCCAGCAGTTTAAGGGGGGGACAGTTGAACACCGAAGCTTTCTTT	CASSLRGGQLNTEAFF
TRBJ1-1	few	TRBV29-1	TRBD1	TGCAGCGCTTCACCCGGGACAGGGTTGCGGGCTTTCTTT	CSASPGTGLRAFF
TRBJ2-3	few	TRBV2	.	TGTGCCAGCACCGAGTTGAGCCCTAGCACAGATACGCAGTATTTT	CASTELSPSTDTQYF
TRBJ1-1	.	TRBV5-1	.	TGCGCCAGCAGCTTGGTGGTCGGGGTGAACACTGAAGCTTTCTTT	CASSLVVGVNTEAFF
TRBJ1-1	few	TRBV25-1	.	TGTGCCAGCAGTGGGGGCAGGACTGAAGCTTTCTTT	CASSGGRTEAFF
TRBJ2-1	.	TRBV12-3/TRBV12-4	TRBD2	TGTGCCAGCAGTTTAAGCGGGAGGGAGGAGCAGTTCTTC	CASSLSGREEQFF